This record looks at one T cell receptor beta chain sequence and its context. Its antigen remains unidentified. This entry comes from a study of post-analysis software for immune sequencing data. The CDR3 consists of 14 residues. Per the germline V gene, CDR1 is SGHTA and CDR2 is FQGNSA. Trimming shortened V by 8 bases and J by 5 bases, and 19 bases separated the two germline ends. General study findings and limits: Co-batched samples clustered tightly together by F measure. Elevated frequency relative to controls characterized four or five TRBV segments in patients, TRBV5-6, TRBV5-1 and TRBV20-1 among them.

TCR beta cDNA libraries had unique molecular identifiers. A single record per CDR3 protein comes from TCRdb applying MiXCR to the PCR reads. The repertoire includes some 370,000 distinct CDR3 sequences, around 33% of them detected once, and around 15% sits in the top ten. Sequencing was carried out using blood. This sequence joins TRBV7-2 and TRBJ2-7; tentative D call: TRBD1 (6 bases). This clonotype was sampled from a girl aged 10 to 17 with multiple sclerosis. CDR3 DNA sequence: TGTGCCAGCGGCGGCCGGGACACTGAACACGAGCAGTACTTC. Its protein product is CASGGRDTEHEQYF.